This T cell receptor beta chain was documented in a study of monozygotic twins with inflammatory bowel disease. The CDR3 extends over 14 amino acids. TCRdb reprocessed the 5' RACE reads and reports one entry per CDR3 protein, with no DNA. In total, the table holds fewer than 450,000 distinct CDR3 sequences. V and J are TRBV12-3 or TRBV12-4 and TRBJ1-1; TCRdb outputs TRBD1, but without DNA this stays unchecked. What was sequenced was blood. This clonotype was sampled from a human donor with ulcerative colitis or Crohn's disease, or a healthy co-twin of an affected twin (not recorded which). Here the CDR3 reads CASSFQGPGTEAFF.